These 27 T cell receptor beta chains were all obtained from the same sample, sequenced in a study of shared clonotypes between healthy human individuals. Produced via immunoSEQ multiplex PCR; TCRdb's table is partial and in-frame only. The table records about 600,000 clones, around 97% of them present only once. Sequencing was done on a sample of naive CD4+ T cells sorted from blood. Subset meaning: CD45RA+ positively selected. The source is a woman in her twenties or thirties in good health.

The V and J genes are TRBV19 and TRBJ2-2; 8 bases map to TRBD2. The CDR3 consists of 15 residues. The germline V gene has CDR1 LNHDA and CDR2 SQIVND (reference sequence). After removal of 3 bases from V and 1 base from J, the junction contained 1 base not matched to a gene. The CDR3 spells CASSILAGNTGELFF. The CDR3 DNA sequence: TGTGCCAGTAGTATCCTAGCGGGGAACACCGGGGAGCTGTTTTTT.

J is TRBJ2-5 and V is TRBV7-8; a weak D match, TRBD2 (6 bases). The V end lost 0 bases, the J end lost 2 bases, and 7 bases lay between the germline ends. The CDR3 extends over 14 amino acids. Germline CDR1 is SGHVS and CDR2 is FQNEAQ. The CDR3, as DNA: TGTGCCAGCAGCTTAGCCCGGGGGCAAGAGACCCAGTACTTC. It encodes CASSLARGQETQYF. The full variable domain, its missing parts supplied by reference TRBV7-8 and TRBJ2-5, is GAGVSQSPRYKVAKRGQDVALRCDPISGHVSLFWYQQALGQGPEFLTYFQNEAQLDKSGLPSDRFFAERPEGSVSTLKIQRTQQEDSAVYLCASSLARGQETQYFGPGTRLLVL.

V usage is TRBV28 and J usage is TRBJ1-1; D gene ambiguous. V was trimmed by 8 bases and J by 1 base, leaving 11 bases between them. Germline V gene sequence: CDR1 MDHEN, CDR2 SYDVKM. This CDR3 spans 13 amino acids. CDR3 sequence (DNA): TGTGCCAGCCTGACGGACCCGAACACTGAAGCTTTCTTT. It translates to CASLTDPNTEAFF.

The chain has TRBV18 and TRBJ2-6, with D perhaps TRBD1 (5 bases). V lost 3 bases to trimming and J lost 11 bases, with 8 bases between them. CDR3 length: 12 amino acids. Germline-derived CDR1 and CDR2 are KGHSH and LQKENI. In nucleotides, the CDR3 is TGTGCCAGCTCACCGCAACAGGACGTCCTGACTTTC. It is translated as CASSPQQDVLTF.

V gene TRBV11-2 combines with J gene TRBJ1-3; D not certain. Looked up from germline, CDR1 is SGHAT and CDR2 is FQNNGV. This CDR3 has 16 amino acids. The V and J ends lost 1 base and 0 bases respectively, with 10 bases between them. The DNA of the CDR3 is TGTGCCAGCAGCTTAGTTCGGGGAAGCTCTGGAAACACCATATATTTT. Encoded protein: CASSLVRGSSGNTIYF.

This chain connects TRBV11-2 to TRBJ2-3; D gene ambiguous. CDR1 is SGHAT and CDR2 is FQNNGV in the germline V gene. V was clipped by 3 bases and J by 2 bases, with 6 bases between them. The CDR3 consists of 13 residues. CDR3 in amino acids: CASSFSPTDTQYF. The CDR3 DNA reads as TGTGCCAGCAGCTTTTCCCCCACAGATACGCAGTATTTT. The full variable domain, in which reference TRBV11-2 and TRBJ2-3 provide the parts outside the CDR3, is EAGVAQSPRYKIIEKRQSVAFWCNPISGHATLYWYQQILGQGPKLLIQFQNNGVVDDSQLPKDRFSAERLKGVDSTLKIQPAKLEDSAVYLCASSFSPTDTQYFGPGTRLTVL.

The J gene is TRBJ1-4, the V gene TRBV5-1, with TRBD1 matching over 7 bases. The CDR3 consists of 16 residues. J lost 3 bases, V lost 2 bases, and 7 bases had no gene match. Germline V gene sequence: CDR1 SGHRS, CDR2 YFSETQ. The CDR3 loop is CASSFGQVSSNEKLFF. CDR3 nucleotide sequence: TGCGCCAGCAGCTTTGGACAGGTATCCTCTAATGAAAAACTGTTTTTT.

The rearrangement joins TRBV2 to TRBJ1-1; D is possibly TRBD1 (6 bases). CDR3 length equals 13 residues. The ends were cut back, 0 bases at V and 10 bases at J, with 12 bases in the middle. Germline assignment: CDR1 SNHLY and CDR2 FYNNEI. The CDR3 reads CASSEAHQGRAFF. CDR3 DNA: TGTGCCAGCAGTGAAGCGCATCAGGGGCGAGCTTTCTTT. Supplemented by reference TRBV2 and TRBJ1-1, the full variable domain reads EPEVTQTPSHQVTQMGQEVILRCVPISNHLYFYWYRQILGQKVEFLVSFYNNEISEKSEIFDDQFSVERPDGSNFTLKIRSTKLEDSAMYFCASSEAHQGRAFFGQGTRLTVV.

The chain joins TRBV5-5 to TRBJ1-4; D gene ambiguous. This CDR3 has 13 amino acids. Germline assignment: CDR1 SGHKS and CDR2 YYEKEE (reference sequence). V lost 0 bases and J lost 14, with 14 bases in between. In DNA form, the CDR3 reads TGTGCCAGCAGCTTGGTCGAGGACCCTTACCTGTTTTTT. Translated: CASSLVEDPYLFF.

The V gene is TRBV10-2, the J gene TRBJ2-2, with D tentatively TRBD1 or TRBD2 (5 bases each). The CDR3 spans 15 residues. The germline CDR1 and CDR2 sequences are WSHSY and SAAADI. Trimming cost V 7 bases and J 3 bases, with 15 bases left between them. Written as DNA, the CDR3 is TGCGCCAGCACTCAGGGACCTAGAGACACCGGGGAGCTGTTTTTT. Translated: CASTQGPRDTGELFF.

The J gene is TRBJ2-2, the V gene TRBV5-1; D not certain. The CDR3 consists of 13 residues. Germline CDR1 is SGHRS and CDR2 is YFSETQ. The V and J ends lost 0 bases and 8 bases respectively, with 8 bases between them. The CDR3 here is CASSLADEGELFF. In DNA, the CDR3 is TGCGCCAGCAGCTTGGCCGATGAGGGGGAGCTGTTTTTT. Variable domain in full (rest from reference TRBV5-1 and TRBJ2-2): KAGVTQTPRYLIKTRGQQVTLSCSPISGHRSVSWYQQTPGQGLQFLFEYFSETQRNKGNFPGRFSGRQFSNSRSEMNVSTLELGDSALYLCASSLADEGELFFGEGSRLTVL.

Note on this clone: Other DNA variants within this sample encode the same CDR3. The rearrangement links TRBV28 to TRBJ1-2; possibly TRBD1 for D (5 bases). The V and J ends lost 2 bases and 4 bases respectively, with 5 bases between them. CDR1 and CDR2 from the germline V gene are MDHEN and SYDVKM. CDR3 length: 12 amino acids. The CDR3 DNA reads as TGTGCCAGCAGTTTACAGGGCTATGGCTACACCTTC. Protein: CASSLQGYGYTF.

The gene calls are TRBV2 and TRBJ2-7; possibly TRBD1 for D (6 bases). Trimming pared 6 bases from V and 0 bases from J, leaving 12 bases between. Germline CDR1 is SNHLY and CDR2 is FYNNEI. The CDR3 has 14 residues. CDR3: CASRNQGPSYEQYF. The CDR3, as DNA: TGTGCCAGCAGAAATCAGGGGCCCTCCTACGAGCAGTACTTC.

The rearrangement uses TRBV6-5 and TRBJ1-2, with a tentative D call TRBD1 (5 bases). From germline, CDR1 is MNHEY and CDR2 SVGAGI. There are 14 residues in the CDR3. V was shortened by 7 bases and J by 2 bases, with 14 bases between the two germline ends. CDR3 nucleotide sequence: TGTGCCAGCACCAGGGACGAGTTAAACTATGGCTACACCTTC. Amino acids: CASTRDELNYGYTF.

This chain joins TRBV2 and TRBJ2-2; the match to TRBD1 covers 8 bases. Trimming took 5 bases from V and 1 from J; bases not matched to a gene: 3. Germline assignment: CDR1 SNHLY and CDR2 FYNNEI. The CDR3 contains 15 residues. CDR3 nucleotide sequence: TGTGCCAGCAGTCCCGGGACAGGGAACACCGGGGAGCTGTTTTTT. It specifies CASSPGTGNTGELFF.

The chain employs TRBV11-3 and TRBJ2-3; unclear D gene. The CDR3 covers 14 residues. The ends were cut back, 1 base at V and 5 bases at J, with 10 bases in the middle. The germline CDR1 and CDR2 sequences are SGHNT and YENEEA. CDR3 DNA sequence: TGTGCCAGCAGCTTAGGTCAGGTGGGAGATACGCAGTATTTT. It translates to CASSLGQVGDTQYF.

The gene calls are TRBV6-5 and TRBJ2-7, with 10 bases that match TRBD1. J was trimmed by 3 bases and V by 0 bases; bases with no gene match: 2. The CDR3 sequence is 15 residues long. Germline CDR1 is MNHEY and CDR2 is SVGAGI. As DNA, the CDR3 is TGTGCCAGCAGTTACTCGGGACAGGGGAGCTACGAGCAGTACTTC. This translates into CASSYSGQGSYEQYF.

The CDR3 loop is CASSQEGRNIQYF. The CDR3 DNA reads as TGTGCCAGCAGTCAAGAGGGCAGAAACATTCAGTACTTC. This chain links TRBV9 with TRBJ2-4; D possibly corresponds to TRBD2 (5 bases). V was pared by 5 bases and J by 6 bases, with 12 bases between. The CDR3 consists of 13 residues. Germline lookup yields CDR1 SGDLS and CDR2 YYNGEE.

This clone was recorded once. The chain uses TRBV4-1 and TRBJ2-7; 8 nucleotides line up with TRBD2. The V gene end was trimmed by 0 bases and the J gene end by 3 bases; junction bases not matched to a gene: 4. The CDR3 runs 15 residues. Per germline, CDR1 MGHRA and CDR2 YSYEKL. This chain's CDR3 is CASSQDVLAVYEQYF. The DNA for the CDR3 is TGCGCCAGCAGCCAAGATGTACTAGCGGTCTACGAGCAGTACTTC.

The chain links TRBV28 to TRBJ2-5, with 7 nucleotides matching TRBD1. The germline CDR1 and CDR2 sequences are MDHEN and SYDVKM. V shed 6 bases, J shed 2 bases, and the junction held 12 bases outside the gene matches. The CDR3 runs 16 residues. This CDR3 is CASSHSNRGAQETQYF. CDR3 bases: TGTGCCAGCAGCCACTCGAACAGGGGAGCACAAGAGACCCAGTACTTC.

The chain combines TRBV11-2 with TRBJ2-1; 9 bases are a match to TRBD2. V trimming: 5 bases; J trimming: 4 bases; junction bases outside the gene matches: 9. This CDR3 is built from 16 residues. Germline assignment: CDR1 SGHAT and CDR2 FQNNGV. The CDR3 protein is CASSVGGRVVYNEQFF. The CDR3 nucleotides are TGTGCCAGCAGCGTTGGCGGGAGGGTGGTGTACAATGAGCAGTTCTTC.

The CDR3 sequence: CASSPAGSRETQYF. The CDR3 bases are TGTGCCAGCTCCCCTGCGGGCTCAAGGGAGACCCAGTACTTC. V usage is TRBV18 and J usage is TRBJ2-5, with D possibly being TRBD2 (5 bases). The V gene lost 6 bases and the J gene lost 5 bases, with 16 bases spanning the gap. The CDR3 has 14 amino acids. CDR1 and CDR2 from the germline V gene are KGHSH and LQKENI.

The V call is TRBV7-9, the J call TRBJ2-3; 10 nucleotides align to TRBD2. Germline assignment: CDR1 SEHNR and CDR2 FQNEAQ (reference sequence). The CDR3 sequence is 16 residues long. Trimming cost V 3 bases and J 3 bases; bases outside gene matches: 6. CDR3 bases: TGTGCCAGCAGCTTTAGGGCTAGCGGGAGAACAGATACGCAGTATTTT. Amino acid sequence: CASSFRASGRTDTQYF. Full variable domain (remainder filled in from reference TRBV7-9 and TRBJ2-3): DTGVSQNPRHKITKRGQNVTFRCDPISEHNRLYWYRQTLGQGPEFLTYFQNEAQLEKSRLLSDRFSAERPKGSFSTLEIQRTEQGDSAMYLCASSFRASGRTDTQYFGPGTRLTVL.

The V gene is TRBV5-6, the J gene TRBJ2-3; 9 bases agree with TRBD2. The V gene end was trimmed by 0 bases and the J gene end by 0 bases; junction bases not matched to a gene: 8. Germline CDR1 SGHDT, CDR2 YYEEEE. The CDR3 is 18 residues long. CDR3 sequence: CASSLVTSGHLSTDTQYF. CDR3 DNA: TGTGCCAGCAGCTTGGTGACTAGCGGCCATCTTAGCACAGATACGCAGTATTTT.

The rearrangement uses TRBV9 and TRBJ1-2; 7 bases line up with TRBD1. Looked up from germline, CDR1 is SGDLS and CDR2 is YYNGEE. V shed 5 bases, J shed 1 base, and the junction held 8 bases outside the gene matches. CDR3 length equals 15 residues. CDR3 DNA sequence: TGTGCCAGCAGAACCACAGGGGTGCTTAACTATGGCTACACCTTC. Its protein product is CASRTTGVLNYGYTF.

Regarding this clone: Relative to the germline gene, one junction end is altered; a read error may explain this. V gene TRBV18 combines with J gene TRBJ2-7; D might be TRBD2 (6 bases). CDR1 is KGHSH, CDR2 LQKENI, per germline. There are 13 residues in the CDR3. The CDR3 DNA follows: TGTGCCAGCTCACCACCGGGGGGACCCATCGTAGACTTC. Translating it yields CASSPPGGPIVDF.

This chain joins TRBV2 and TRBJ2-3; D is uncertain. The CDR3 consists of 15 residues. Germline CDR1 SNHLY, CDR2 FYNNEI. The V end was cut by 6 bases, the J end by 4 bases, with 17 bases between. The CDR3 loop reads CASRQLEFAADTQYF. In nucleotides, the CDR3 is TGTGCCAGCAGGCAACTGGAGTTTGCGGCAGATACGCAGTATTTT.